The 10 T cell receptor beta chains below were found in one sample sequenced in a study of identical twins. Via MiXCR, TCRdb re-called the 5' RACE reads, giving one row per CDR3 protein. The data show 700,000 or so distinct CDR3 sequences, around 8.6% seen once. In addition, the sample was reused for a study of yellow fever vaccine responses in identical twins.

The sample comprised PBMCs. Receptors originate from a woman aged 18-30 years in good health.

This chain links TRBV6-1 with TRBJ2-3, with D perhaps matching TRBD1 or TRBD2 (7 bases each). V gave up 10 bases and J gave up 0 bases, with 17 bases separating them. The CDR3 contains 15 residues. CDR1 MNHNS and CDR2 SASEGT come from the germline V gene. The CDR3 sequence is CAIRGAGDSTDTQYF. CDR3 nucleotides: TGTGCCATCAGGGGGGCGGGAGATAGCACAGATACGCAGTATTTT.

J is TRBJ2-7 and V is TRBV10-3; a weak D match, TRBD1 (6 bases). CDR1 and CDR2 from the germline V gene are ENHRY and SYGVKD. V was clipped by 6 bases and J by 5 bases, with 17 bases between them. This CDR3 contains 14 residues. The CDR3 region is CAIRAREGDNEQYF. The CDR3 nucleotides read TGTGCCATCAGGGCTAGAGAGGGGGACAACGAGCAGTACTTC.

The chain employs TRBV25-1 and TRBJ2-5, with D tentatively TRBD2 (6 bases). Trimming left V 5 bases short and J 2 bases short, with 12 bases between. There are 14 residues in the CDR3. Per the germline V gene, CDR1 is MGHDK and CDR2 is SYGVNS. In DNA, the CDR3 is TGTGCCAGCAGTTCCTTTCGGGAGCAAGAGACCCAGTACTTC. Encoded protein: CASSSFREQETQYF. The full variable domain, with the rest looked up from reference TRBV25-1 and TRBJ2-5, is EADIYQTPRYLVIGTGKKITLECSQTMGHDKMYWYQQDPGMELHLIHYSYGVNSTEKGDLSSESTVSRIRTEHFPLTLESARPSHTSQYLCASSSFREQETQYFGPGTRLLVL.

The sample holds a few counts of this clonotype. V usage is TRBV4-2 and J usage is TRBJ2-7, with D perhaps matching TRBD1 or TRBD2 (5 bases each). Germline V CDR1 and CDR2: LGHNA, YNFKEQ. The V end lost 4 bases, the J end lost 2 bases, and 12 bases lay between the germline ends. The CDR3 consists of 14 residues. This CDR3 reads CASSPSGTAYEQYF. The CDR3 bases are TGTGCCAGCAGCCCTTCCGGGACGGCCTACGAGCAGTACTTC.

V usage is TRBV29-1 and J usage is TRBJ2-1, with D perhaps TRBD1 or TRBD2 (5 bases each). In germline, CDR1 is SQVTM, CDR2 ANQGSEA. The CDR3 consists of 12 residues. Deletions cut 7 bases from V and 4 bases from J, with 11 bases between. CDR3 sequence (DNA): TGCAGCGCCGGGACCGAGTACAATGAGCAGTTCTTC. Translating it yields CSAGTEYNEQFF.

This clonotype has more than one count but fewer than ten. The V call is TRBV20-1, the J call TRBJ2-3, with 8 nucleotides matching TRBD2. The ends lost 3 bases at V and 4 bases at J; junction bases unmatched: 9. The CDR3 runs 15 residues. CDR1 and CDR2 from the germline V gene are DFQATT and SNEGSKA (reference sequence). The CDR3 sequence: CSARRGGPRSDTQYF. DNA for the CDR3: TGCAGTGCTAGGCGCGGGGGGCCTCGATCAGATACGCAGTATTTT.

Concerning this clonotype itself: A read error is possible here, since a much larger clone lies one base away. The chain links TRBV28 to TRBJ2-3, with TRBD2 identical over 12 bases. Germline V CDR1 and CDR2: MDHEN, SYDVKM. There are 17 residues in the CDR3. DNA of the CDR3: TGTGCCAGCAGCCCCTTCGGGAGACTAGCGGGAGCAGATACGCAGTGTTTT. Its protein product is CASSPFGRLAGADTQCF.

V is TRBV3-1 and J is TRBJ2-4; perhaps TRBD1 as D (5 bases). Germline CDR1 is LGHDT and CDR2 is YNNKEL (reference sequence). Trimming stripped 10 bases from V and 3 bases from J, with 25 bases between. The CDR3 totals 17 residues. The CDR3 DNA is TGTGCCACCTCCAACCAGGGAAACAATTACCACAAAAACATTCAGTACTTC. Protein sequence: CATSNQGNNYHKNIQYF. The complete variable domain, with remaining parts taken from reference TRBV3-1 and TRBJ2-4, reads DTAVSQTPKYLVTQMGNDKSIKCEQNLGHDTMYWYKQDSKKFLKIMFSYNNKELIINETVPNRFSPKSPDKAHLNLHINSLELGDSAVYFCATSNQGNNYHKNIQYFGAGTRLSVL.

There are a few counts of this clonotype. The chain uses TRBV6-1 and TRBJ2-3; 9 positions agree with TRBD1. The CDR3 length is 16 residues. Germline-derived CDR1 and CDR2 are MNHNS and SASEGT. J was trimmed by 0 bases and V by 8 bases; bases with no gene match: 9. CDR3 sequence: CASSAGTGLSTDTQYF. The CDR3, as DNA: TGTGCCAGCTCCGCCGGGACAGGGCTAAGCACAGATACGCAGTATTTT.

As concerns this clonotype: Compared with germline, one end of the junction differs, possibly owing to a read error. The V gene is TRBV6-1, the J gene TRBJ2-7, with 7 bases that match TRBD1. CDR1 is MNHNS and CDR2 is SASEGT in the germline V gene. This CDR3 has 14 residues. The CDR3 sequence: CASREARGLYEQYF. The CDR3 DNA reads as TGTGCCAGCAGGGAAGCCAGGGGGTTGTACGAGCAGTACTTC.